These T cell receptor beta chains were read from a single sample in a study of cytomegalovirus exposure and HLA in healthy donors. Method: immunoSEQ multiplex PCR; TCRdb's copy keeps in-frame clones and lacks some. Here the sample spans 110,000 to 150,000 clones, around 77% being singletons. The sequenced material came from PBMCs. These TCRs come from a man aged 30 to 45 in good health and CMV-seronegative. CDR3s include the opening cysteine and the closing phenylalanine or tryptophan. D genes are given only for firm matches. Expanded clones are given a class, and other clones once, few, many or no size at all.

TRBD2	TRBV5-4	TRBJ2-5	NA	TGTGCCAGCAGCTGGACTAGCGGGGAAGAGACCCAGTACTTC	CASSWTSGEETQYF
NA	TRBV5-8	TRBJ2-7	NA	TGTGCCAGCAGCTTGAGGCCGATACAGGGCTACGAGCAGTACTTC	CASSLRPIQGYEQYF
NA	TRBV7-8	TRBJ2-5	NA	TGTGCCAGCAGCTTAGGACCCACAGGGTCGGGAGAGACCCAGTACTTC	CASSLGPTGSGETQYF
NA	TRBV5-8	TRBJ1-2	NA	TGTGCCAGCAGCTTGTGGGGCAGGGTAAGGGAGGCTGGCTACACCTTC	CASSLWGRVREAGYTF
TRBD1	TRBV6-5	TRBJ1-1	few	TGTGCCAGCGGCAGGGACAGGAGACTGGATACTGAAGCTTTCTTT	CASGRDRRLDTEAFF
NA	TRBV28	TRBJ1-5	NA	TGTGCCAGCAGTTTTTCCGCGGGGCCTGTTCAGCCCCAGCATTTT	CASSFSAGPVQPQHF
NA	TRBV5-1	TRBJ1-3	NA	TGCGCCAGCAGCCCGGGGGGGGGTTCCCCCCTATTCTCTGGAAACACCATATATTTT	CASSPGGGSPLFSGNTIYF
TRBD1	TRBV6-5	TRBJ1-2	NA	TGTGCCAGCAGGACAGGGGGCTCTCTATATGGCTACACCTTC	CASRTGGSLYGYTF
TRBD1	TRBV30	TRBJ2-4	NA	TGTGCCTGTGGACAGGGGGCGGGAAACATTCAGTACTTC	CACGQGAGNIQYF
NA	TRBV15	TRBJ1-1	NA	TGTGCCACCAGCAGAGGCAGGGAACCGGAGTTAGCTTTCTTT	CATSRGREPELAFF
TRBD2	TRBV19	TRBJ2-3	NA	TGTGCCAGTAGTCTCCGACTAGCGGGAGGCCCAGATACGCAGTATTTT	CASSLRLAGGPDTQYF
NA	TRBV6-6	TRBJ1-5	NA	TGTGCCAGCCGAAACAGGGTAGGTCAGCCCCAGCATTTT	CASRNRVGQPQHF
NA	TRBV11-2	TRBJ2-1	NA	TGTGCCAGCAGCTTAGATCGAGGGGGTAATGAGCAGTTCTTC	CASSLDRGGNEQFF
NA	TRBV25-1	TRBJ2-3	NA	TGTGCCAGCAGTGAACTCAGAGGAAGCACAGATACGCAGTATTTT	CASSELRGSTDTQYF
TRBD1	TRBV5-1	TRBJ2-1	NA	TGCGCCAGCAGCTTGTGGGGACAGGGTTACAATGAGCAGTTCTTC	CASSLWGQGYNEQFF
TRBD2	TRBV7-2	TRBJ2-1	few	TGTGCCAGCAGCTTCTGGACTAGCGGGTACAATGAGCAGTTCTTC	CASSFWTSGYNEQFF
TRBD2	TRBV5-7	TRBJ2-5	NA	TGTGCCAGCAGCTTGTTTGCGGGGGACCAGTACTTC	CASSLFAGDQYF